These 6 T cell receptor beta chains were all obtained from the same sample, sequenced in a study of CD8+ T cells in alopecia areata. Treatment indicated: oral pan-JAK inhibitor, 5-10 mg twice daily. RNA extraction was followed by reverse transcription into cDNA, which acted as the sequencing template. This table comes from immunoSEQ multiplex PCR, and its TCRdb copy is limited to in-frame clones, with some not included. The data hold 150,000 to 200,000 clones, with about 53% observed a single time. The material was CD8+ T cells sorted from blood, obtained at week 24, from a patient treated with tofacitinib. These receptors were taken from a human donor with alopecia areata.

The rearrangement links TRBV12-5 to TRBJ2-2; a possible D gene is TRBD1 (6 bases). The CDR3 is 13 residues long. CDR1 and CDR2 (germline): LGHNT, FRNRAP. V lost 4 bases to trimming and J lost 3 bases, with 6 bases between them. The CDR3 spells CASGSGDTGELFF. The CDR3 region has the DNA TGTGCTAGTGGTTCAGGGGACACCGGGGAGCTGTTTTTT.

The rearrangement joins TRBV30 to TRBJ2-4; 7 bases are shared with TRBD1. This CDR3 spans 15 amino acids. Germline V gene data show CDR1 as GTSNPN and CDR2 as SVGIG (reference sequence). J lost 7 bases, V lost 4 bases, and 13 bases had no gene match. The CDR3 sequence is CAWNPLGTEANIQYF. CDR3 DNA sequence: TGTGCCTGGAACCCCCTCGGGACAGAGGCTAACATTCAGTACTTC.

The gene calls are TRBV4-3 and TRBJ1-2; maybe TRBD1 (6 bases). CDR1 LGHNA and CDR2 YSLEER come from the germline V gene. CDR3 size: 16 residues. V lost 1 base and J 5 bases, leaving 17 bases between the germline ends. CDR3 nucleotide sequence: TGCGCCAGCAGCCAAGGAGGGGGAGCAGGGTATTATGGCTACACCTTC. It specifies CASSQGGGAGYYGYTF.

The chain is built from TRBV29-1 and TRBJ2-7; D may be TRBD1 (5 bases). The ends were cut back, 5 bases at V and 0 bases at J, with 11 bases in the middle. The germline gives CDR1 SQVTM, CDR2 ANQGSEA. The CDR3 sequence is 13 residues long. The CDR3 nucleotides are TGCAGCGTTCTGACAGCGAGCTCCTACGAGCAGTACTTC. It translates to CSVLTASSYEQYF.

This clone was detected a few times. J is TRBJ2-1 and V is TRBV15, with 10 bases identical to TRBD1. Trimming cost V 8 bases and J 5 bases; bases outside gene matches: 9. This CDR3 is 15 amino acids long. CDR1 LNHNV and CDR2 YYDKDF come from the germline V gene (reference sequence). The CDR3 DNA reads TGTGCCACCGGGACAGGGGCTTGGGGGGACAATGAGCAGTTCTTC. Its protein is CATGTGAWGDNEQFF. Full variable domain (rest looked up from reference TRBV15 and TRBJ2-1): DAMVIQNPRYQVTQFGKPVTLSCSQTLNHNVMYWYQQKSSQAPKLLFHYYDKDFNNEADTPDNFQSRRPNTSFCFLDIRSPGLGDTAMYLCATGTGAWGDNEQFFGPGTRLTVL.

The sample holds a few counts of this clone. CDR3 protein: CAIRVTSGGPTNEQFF. The CDR3 bases are TGTGCCATCAGGGTAACTAGCGGGGGGCCAACTAATGAGCAGTTCTTC. The genes are TRBV10-3 and TRBJ2-1; 12 bases align to TRBD2. The junction had 10 bases not matched to a gene; V was cut back by 6 bases and J by 7 bases. Germline V gene lookup returns CDR1 ENHRY and CDR2 SYGVKD. CDR3 length: 16 residues.